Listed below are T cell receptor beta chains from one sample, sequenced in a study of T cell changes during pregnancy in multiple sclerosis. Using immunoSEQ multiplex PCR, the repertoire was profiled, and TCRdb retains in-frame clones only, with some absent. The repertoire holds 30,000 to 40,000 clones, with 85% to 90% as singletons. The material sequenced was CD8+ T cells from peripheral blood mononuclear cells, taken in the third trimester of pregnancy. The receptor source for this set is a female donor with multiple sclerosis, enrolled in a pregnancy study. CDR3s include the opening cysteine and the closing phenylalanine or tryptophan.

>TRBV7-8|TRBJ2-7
CASSLVRGWSYEQYF
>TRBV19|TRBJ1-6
CASSIRDYNSPLHF
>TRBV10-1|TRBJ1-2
CASKFAASGPYGYTF
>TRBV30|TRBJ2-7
CAWSLGTGGEQYF
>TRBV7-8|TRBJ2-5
CASSSRGDSQETQYF
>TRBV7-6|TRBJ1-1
CASSADSNTEAFF
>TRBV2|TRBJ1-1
CASSADRSTEAFF
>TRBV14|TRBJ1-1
CASSSLSGAGGTEAFF
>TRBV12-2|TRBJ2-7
CASRLATAHYEQYF
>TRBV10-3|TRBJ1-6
CAISEGQGVHF
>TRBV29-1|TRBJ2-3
CSALAGGADTQYF
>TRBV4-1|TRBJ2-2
CASSQDGSGYDGELFF
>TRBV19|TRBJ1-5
CASTLGGHNNQPQHF
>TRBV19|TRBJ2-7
CASQGTSGYEQYF
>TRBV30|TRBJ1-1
CAWSLQGWDTEAFF
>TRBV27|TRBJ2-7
CASSPSTTSYEQYF
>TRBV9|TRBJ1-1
CASSVSPDRVGTEAFF
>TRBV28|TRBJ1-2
CASSPDRGLFYGYTF
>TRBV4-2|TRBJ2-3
CASSQDFERGWDSTDTQYF
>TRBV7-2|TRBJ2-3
CASSGTGRKTDTQYF
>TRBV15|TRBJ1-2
CATRGQGAVGYTF